Described below is a single TCR beta chain sequence and its context. The record originates from a study of tumor-infiltrating lymphocytes in oesophageal squamous cell carcinoma. The CDR3 has 16 amino acids. Trimming took 5 bases from V and 4 from J, leaving 15 bases between them. CDR1 is MNHNY and CDR2 is SVGAGI in the germline V gene (reference sequence). TCRdb re-derived calls from the PCR reads in MiXCR, one entry per CDR3 protein. The table shows fewer than 20,000 distinct CDR3 sequences, with roughly 42% occurring only once. The genes are TRBV6-6 and TRBJ2-6; the D gene is possibly TRBD1 (6 bases). Sequenced input: esophageal tumor tissue. The TCR originated in a male donor with esophageal squamous cell carcinoma. In DNA form, the CDR3 reads TGTGCCAGCAGTCGAGATGGGGGCTCCGGGGCCAACGTCCTGACTTTC. The encoded protein is CASSRDGGSGANVLTF.